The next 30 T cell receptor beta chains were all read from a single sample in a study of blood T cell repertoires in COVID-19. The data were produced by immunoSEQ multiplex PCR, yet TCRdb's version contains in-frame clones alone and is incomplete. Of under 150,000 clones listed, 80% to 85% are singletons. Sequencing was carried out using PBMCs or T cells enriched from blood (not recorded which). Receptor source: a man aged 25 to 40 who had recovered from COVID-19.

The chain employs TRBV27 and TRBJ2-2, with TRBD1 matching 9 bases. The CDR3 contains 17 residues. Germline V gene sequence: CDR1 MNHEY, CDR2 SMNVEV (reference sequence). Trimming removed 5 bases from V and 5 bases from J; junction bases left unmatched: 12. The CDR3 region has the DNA TGTGCCAGCAGTACAACCGGGACAGGGATCTGGACCGGGGAGCTGTTTTTT. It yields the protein CASSTTGTGIWTGELFF.

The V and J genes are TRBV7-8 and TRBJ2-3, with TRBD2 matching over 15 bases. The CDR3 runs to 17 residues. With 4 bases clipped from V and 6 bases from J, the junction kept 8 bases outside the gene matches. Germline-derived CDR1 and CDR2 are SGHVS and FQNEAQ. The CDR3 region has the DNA TGTGCCAGCAGCTCGGGACTAGCGGGGGGCGGTGCTGATACGCAGTATTTT. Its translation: CASSSGLAGGGADTQYF.

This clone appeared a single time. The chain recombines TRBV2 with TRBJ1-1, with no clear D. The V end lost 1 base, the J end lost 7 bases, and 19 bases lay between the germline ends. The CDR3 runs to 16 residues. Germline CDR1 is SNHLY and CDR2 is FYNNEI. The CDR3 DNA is TGTGCCAGCAGTGAAGGTTCGGGATTCATCTTCGGTGAAGCTTTCTTT. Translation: CASSEGSGFIFGEAFF.

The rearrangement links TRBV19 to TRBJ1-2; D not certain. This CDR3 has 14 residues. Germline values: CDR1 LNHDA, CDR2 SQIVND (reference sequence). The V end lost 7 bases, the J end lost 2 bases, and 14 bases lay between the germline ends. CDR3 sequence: CASTLGGGNYGYTF. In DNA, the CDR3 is TGTGCCAGTACCCTCGGTGGAGGCAACTATGGCTACACCTTC.

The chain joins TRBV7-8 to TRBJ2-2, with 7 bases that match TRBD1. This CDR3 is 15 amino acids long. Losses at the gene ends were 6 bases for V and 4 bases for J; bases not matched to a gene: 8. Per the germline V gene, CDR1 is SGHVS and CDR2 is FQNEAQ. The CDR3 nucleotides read TGTGCCAGCAGTACGGGACAGTCCCTCACCGGGGAGCTGTTTTTT. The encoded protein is CASSTGQSLTGELFF.

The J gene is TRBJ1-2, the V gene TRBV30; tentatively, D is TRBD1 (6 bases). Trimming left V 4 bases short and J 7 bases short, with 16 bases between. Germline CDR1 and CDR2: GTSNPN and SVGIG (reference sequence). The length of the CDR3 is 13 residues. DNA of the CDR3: TGTGCCTGGACCCCGGGGGGGCTCGGTGGCTACACCTTC. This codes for CAWTPGGLGGYTF.

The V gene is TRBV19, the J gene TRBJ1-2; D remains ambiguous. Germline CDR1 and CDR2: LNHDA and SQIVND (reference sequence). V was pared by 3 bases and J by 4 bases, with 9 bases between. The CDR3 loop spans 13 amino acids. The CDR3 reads CASSIQASYGYTF. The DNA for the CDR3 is TGTGCCAGTAGTATTCAGGCCAGCTATGGCTACACCTTC.

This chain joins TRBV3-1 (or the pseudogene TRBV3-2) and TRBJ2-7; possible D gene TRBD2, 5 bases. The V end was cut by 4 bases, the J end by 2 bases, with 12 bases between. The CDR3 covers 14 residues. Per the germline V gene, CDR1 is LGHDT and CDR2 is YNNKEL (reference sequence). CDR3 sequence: CASSLGLTTYEQYF. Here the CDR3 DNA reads TGTGCCAGCAGCCTAGGACTTACCACCTACGAGCAGTACTTC.

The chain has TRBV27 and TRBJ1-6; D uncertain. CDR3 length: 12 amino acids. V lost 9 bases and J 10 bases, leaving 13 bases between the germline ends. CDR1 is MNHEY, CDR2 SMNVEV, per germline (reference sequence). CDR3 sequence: CASGIGGSPLHF. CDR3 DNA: TGTGCCAGTGGGATAGGAGGGTCACCCCTCCACTTT.

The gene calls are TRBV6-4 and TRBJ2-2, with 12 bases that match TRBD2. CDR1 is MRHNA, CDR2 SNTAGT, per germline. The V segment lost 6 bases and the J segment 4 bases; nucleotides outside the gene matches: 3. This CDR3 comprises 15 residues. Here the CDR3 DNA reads TGTGCCAGCAGCCGGACTAGCGGGGCCACCGGGGAGCTGTTTTTT. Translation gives CASSRTSGATGELFF.

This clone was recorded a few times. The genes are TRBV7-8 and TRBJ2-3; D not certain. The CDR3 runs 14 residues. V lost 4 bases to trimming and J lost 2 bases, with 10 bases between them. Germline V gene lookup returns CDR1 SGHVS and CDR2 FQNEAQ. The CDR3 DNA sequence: TGTGCCAGCAGCTCCTTGAGCTTCACAGATACGCAGTATTTT. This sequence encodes CASSSLSFTDTQYF.

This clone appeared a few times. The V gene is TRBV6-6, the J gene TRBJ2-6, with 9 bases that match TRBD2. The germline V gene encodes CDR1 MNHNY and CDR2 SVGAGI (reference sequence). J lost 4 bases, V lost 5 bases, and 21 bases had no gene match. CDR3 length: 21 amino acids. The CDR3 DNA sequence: TGTGCCAGCAGTCCCGATCCACTAGCGGGTCGCTTAATTCAGGGGGCCAACGTCCTGACTTTC. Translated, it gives CASSPDPLAGRLIQGANVLTF.

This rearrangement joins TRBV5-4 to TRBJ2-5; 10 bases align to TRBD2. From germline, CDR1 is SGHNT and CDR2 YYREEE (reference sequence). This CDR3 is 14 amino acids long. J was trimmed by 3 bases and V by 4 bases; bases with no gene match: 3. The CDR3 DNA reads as TGTGCCAGCAGCAGCCTAGCGGGAGAAGAGACCCAGTACTTC. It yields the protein CASSSLAGEETQYF.

The CDR3 bases are TGTGCCAGCAGCGTGAACAGGGTGAAGAGCTCCTACAATGAGCAGTTCTTC. Translating it yields CASSVNRVKSSYNEQFF. The chain has TRBV9 and TRBJ2-1, with D maybe TRBD1 (6 bases). V lost 2 bases and J lost 0, with 15 bases in between. CDR1 and CDR2 from the germline V gene are SGDLS and YYNGEE. The CDR3 has 17 residues.

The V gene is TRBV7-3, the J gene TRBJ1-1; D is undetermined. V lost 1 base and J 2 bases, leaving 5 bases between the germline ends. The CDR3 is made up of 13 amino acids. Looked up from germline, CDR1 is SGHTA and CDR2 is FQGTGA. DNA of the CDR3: TGTGCCAGCAGCTTAAAGCAAAACACTGAAGCTTTCTTT. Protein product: CASSLKQNTEAFF. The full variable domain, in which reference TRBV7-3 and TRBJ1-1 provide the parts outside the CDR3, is GAGVSQTPSNKVTEKGKYVELRCDPISGHTALYWYRQSLGQGPEFLIYFQGTGAADDSGLPNDRFFAVRPEGSVSTLKIQRTERGDSAVYLCASSLKQNTEAFFGQGTRLTVV.

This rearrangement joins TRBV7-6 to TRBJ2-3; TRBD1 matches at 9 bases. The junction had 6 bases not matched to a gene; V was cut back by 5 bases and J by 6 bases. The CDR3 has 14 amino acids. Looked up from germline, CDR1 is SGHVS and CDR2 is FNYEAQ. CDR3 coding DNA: TGTGCCAGCAGCCGGACAGGGGAGGTTGATACGCAGTATTTT. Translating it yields CASSRTGEVDTQYF. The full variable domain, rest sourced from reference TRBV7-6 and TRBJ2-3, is GAGVSQSPRYKVTKRGQDVALRCDPISGHVSLYWYRQALGQGPEFLTYFNYEAQQDKSGLPNDRFSAERPEGSISTLTIQRTEQRDSAMYRCASSRTGEVDTQYFGPGTRLTVL.

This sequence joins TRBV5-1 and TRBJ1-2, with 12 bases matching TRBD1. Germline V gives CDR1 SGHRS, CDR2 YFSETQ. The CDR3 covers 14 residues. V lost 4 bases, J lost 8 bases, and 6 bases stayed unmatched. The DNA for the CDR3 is TGCGCCAGCAGCACCGGGACAGGGGGCGTCGGCTACACCTTC. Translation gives CASSTGTGGVGYTF.

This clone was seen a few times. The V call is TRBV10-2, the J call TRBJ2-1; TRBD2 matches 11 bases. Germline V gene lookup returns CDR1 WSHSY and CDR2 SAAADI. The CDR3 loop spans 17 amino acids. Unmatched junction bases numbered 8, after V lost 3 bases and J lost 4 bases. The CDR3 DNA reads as TGCGCCAGCAGTGACGTGCTAGCGGGGGGTTTATACAATGAGCAGTTCTTC. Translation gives CASSDVLAGGLYNEQFF.

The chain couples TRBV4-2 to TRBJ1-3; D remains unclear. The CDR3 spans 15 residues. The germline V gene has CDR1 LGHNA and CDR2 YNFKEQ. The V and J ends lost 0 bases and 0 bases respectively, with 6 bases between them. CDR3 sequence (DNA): TGTGCCAGCAGCCAAGACTGGAGCTCTGGAAACACCATATATTTT. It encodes CASSQDWSSGNTIYF.

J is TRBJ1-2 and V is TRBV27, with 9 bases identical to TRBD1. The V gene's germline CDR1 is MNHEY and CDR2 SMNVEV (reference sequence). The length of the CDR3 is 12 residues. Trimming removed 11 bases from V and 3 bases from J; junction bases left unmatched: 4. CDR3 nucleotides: TGTGCCTCTTGGACAGGGGACTATGGCTACACCTTC. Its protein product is CASWTGDYGYTF.

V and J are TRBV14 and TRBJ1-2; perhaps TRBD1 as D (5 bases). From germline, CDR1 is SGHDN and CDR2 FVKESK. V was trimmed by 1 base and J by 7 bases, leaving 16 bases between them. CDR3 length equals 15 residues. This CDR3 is CASSQGAGQGFGYTF. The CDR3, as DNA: TGTGCCAGCAGCCAAGGAGCAGGGCAAGGGTTTGGCTACACCTTC.

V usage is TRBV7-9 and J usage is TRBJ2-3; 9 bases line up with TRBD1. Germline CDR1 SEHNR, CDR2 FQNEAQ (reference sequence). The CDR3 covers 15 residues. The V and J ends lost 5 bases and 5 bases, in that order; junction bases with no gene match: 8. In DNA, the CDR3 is TGTGCCAGCAGCCTACGACAGGGGGAGGGAGATACGCAGTATTTT. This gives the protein CASSLRQGEGDTQYF. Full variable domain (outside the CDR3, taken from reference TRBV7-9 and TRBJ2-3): DTGVSQNPRHKITKRGQNVTFRCDPISEHNRLYWYRQTLGQGPEFLTYFQNEAQLEKSRLLSDRFSAERPKGSFSTLEIQRTEQGDSAMYLCASSLRQGEGDTQYFGPGTRLTVL.

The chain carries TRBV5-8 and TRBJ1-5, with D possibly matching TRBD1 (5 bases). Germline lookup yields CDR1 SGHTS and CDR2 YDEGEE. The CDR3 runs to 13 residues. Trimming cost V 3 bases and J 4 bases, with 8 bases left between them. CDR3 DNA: TGTGCCAGCAGCTGGGCAGGGAATCAGCCCCAGCATTTT. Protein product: CASSWAGNQPQHF.

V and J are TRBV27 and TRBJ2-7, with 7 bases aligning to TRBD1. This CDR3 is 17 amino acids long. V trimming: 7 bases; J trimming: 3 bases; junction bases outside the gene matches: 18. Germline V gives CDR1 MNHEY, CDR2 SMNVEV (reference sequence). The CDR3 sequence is CASNLGGRQGVFYEQYV. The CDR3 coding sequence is TGTGCCAGCAACTTAGGGGGCCGACAGGGAGTTTTCTACGAGCAGTACGTC.

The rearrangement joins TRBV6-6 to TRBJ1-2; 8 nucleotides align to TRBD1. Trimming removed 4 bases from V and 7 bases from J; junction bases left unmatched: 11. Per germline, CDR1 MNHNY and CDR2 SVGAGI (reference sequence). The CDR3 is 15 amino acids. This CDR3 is CASSSTGQGVIGYTF. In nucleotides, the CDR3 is TGTGCCAGCAGTTCCACCGGACAGGGTGTTATTGGCTACACCTTC.

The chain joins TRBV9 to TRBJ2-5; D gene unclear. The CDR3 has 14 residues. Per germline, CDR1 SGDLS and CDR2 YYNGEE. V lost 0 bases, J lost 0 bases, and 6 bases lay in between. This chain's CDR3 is CASSVESDQETQYF. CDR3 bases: TGTGCCAGCAGCGTAGAGTCAGACCAAGAGACCCAGTACTTC.

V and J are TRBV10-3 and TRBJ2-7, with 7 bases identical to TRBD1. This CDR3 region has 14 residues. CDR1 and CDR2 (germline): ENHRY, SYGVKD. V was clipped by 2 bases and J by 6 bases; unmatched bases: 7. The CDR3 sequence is CAISEAGGYGEQYF. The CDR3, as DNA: TGTGCCATCAGTGAGGCAGGGGGATACGGCGAGCAGTACTTC.

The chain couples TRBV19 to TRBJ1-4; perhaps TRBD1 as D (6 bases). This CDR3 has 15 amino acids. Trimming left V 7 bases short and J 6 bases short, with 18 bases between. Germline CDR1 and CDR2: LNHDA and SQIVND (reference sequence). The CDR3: CASTFGGRGDEKLFF. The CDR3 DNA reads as TGTGCCAGTACCTTTGGGGGCAGAGGAGATGAAAAACTGTTTTTT.

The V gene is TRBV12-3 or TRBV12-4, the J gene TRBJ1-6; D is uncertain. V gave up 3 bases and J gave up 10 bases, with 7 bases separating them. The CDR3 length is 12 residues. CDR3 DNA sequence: TGTGCCAGCAGTTTCTTGCGATCACCCCTCCACTTT. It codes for CASSFLRSPLHF.

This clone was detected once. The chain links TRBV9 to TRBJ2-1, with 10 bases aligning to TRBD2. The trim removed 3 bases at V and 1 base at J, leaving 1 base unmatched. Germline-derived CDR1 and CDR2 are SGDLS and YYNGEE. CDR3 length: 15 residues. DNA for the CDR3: TGTGCCAGCAGCGGACTAGCGGGTTCCTACAATGAGCAGTTCTTC. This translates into CASSGLAGSYNEQFF. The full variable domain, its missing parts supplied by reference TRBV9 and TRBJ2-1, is DSGVTQTPKHLITATGQRVTLRCSPRSGDLSVYWYQQSLDQGLQFLIQYYNGEERAKGNILERFSAQQFPDLHSELNLSSLELGDSALYFCASSGLAGSYNEQFFGPGTRLTVL.